This TCR beta chain was recovered during a study of CD8 T cells in Susac syndrome. Bulk CD8+ and CD4+ cells came from magnetic negative isolation; CD8+ TEMRA by FACS. The RNA, about 0.5 to 1 ug, was put through reverse transcription using random hexamers. The amplification used immunoSEQ multiplex PCR on TCR beta CDR3; it spanned 54 Vbeta and 13 Jbeta. TCRdb fed the immunoSEQ multiplex PCR reads into MiXCR, producing one record per CDR3 protein. The sample has over 150,000 distinct CDR3 sequences, more than 90% seen once. With 3 bases removed from V and 2 bases from J, the gap between germline ends came to 13 bases. CDR3 length: 15 residues. The germline V gene has CDR1 LNHNV and CDR2 YYDKDF (reference sequence).

Sequencing was carried out using CD4+ T cells from PBMCs. The TCR comes from a human donor with multiple sclerosis. This chain connects TRBV15 to TRBJ2-5; D is unresolved. The CDR3 reads CATSSPGIAQETQYF. CDR3 bases: TGTGCCACCAGCAGCCCTGGGATCGCACAAGAGACCCAGTACTTC.